These T cell receptor beta chains were read from a single sample in a study of tumor and adjacent non-tumor tissue in lung cancer. TCRdb independently ran MiXCR on the multiplex PCR reads; one entry per CDR3 protein. The repertoire holds about 110,000 distinct CDR3 sequences, with roughly 80% as singletons. The material sequenced was lung tumor tissue. Receptors originate from a woman aged 55-70 years with non-small cell lung cancer. Both conserved end residues are part of each CDR3.

j_gene: TRBJ2-2; v_gene: TRBV20-1; CDR3aa: CSARELGGTGELFF
j_gene: TRBJ2-3; v_gene: TRBV5-1; CDR3aa: CAVRAGGSDTQYF
j_gene: TRBJ2-2; v_gene: TRBV6-2/TRBV6-3; CDR3aa: CVSRDRGHTGELFF
j_gene: TRBJ2-7; v_gene: TRBV5-1; CDR3aa: CASSLRGAGYEHYF
j_gene: TRBJ2-5; v_gene: TRBV4-3; CDR3aa: CASSQDTAAGGGETQYF
j_gene: TRBJ2-4; v_gene: TRBV28; CDR3aa: CASSLWAGIDKNIQYF
j_gene: TRBJ2-1; v_gene: TRBV4-2; CDR3aa: CASSHGVGVPLNEQFF
j_gene: TRBJ2-1; v_gene: TRBV12-3/TRBV12-4; CDR3aa: CASSSGTSGDNEQIF
j_gene: TRBJ2-1; v_gene: TRBV6-1; CDR3aa: CASSGSWTTYNERFF
j_gene: TRBJ2-1; v_gene: TRBV29-1; CDR3aa: CSLMGQRESYNEQSF
j_gene: TRBJ1-2; v_gene: TRBV10-1; CDR3aa: CATQPRTGTNYGYTF
j_gene: TRBJ1-1; v_gene: TRBV12-3/TRBV12-4; CDR3aa: CASSFGVPEAFF
j_gene: TRBJ2-1; v_gene: TRBV10-3; CDR3aa: CVISEPGLGDGYNEQFF
j_gene: TRBJ2-7; v_gene: TRBV28; CDR3aa: CASSLKYPGLAGVGGREQYF
j_gene: TRBJ2-3; v_gene: TRBV11-2; CDR3aa: CASSRDYTDTQYF
j_gene: TRBJ2-1; v_gene: TRBV28; CDR3aa: CASSPSRGTFYNEQFF
j_gene: TRBJ2-7; v_gene: TRBV12-3/TRBV12-4; CDR3aa: CASSPSWEQYF
j_gene: TRBJ2-2; v_gene: TRBV6-1; CDR3aa: CASSEAQQFGELFF
j_gene: TRBJ2-6; v_gene: TRBV9; CDR3aa: CASSVWVAGFIVLTF
j_gene: TRBJ1-1; v_gene: TRBV11-1; CDR3aa: CATKQRFVDAEAFF
j_gene: TRBJ2-3; v_gene: TRBV11-3; CDR3aa: CASSPTGQGGHTQCF
j_gene: TRBJ2-1; v_gene: TRBV11-2; CDR3aa: CATRGRGGSYDEQSF
j_gene: TRBJ2-5; v_gene: TRBV28; CDR3aa: CSSSGDRGRKTQYF
j_gene: TRBJ2-3; v_gene: TRBV4-3; CDR3aa: CASSQYRGPSSTDTQYF
j_gene: TRBJ2-7; v_gene: TRBV12-3/TRBV12-4; CDR3aa: CASSPVGQSYYEQYF
j_gene: TRBJ2-2; v_gene: TRBV20-1; CDR3aa: CSVSGMENTGVLFF
j_gene: TRBJ2-6; v_gene: TRBV12-5; CDR3aa: CASGPNLSGANVITF
j_gene: TRBJ2-2; v_gene: TRBV11-2; CDR3aa: CASSPRTSGAGELFF
j_gene: TRBJ2-1; v_gene: TRBV6-2/TRBV6-3; CDR3aa: CGSTSPVLAGRDNEQFF
j_gene: TRBJ2-7; v_gene: TRBV5-4; CDR3aa: CVNSSTGVTYEQYF
j_gene: TRBJ2-7; v_gene: TRBV11-2; CDR3aa: CASSLACPDNEQYF
j_gene: TRBJ2-7; v_gene: TRBV11-2; CDR3aa: CANSLSTGTPEQYF
j_gene: TRBJ1-1; v_gene: TRBV6-5; CDR3aa: CSSSYQIWLQDFF
j_gene: TRBJ2-5; v_gene: TRBV11-2; CDR3aa: CASSIGTRGETQYF
j_gene: TRBJ1-6; v_gene: TRBV5-1; CDR3aa: CASSQTGNNSPLHF
j_gene: TRBJ1-6; v_gene: TRBV11-3; CDR3aa: CASSLEDRYNSSLHF
j_gene: TRBJ1-5; v_gene: TRBV6-1; CDR3aa: CASSEHWGASPQPQHF
j_gene: TRBJ2-5; v_gene: TRBV12-3/TRBV12-4; CDR3aa: CASSLRLEKGMSETQYF
j_gene: TRBJ1-3; v_gene: TRBV20-1; CDR3aa: CSATDPGQGNTRNTIYF
j_gene: TRBJ2-7; v_gene: TRBV11-2; CDR3aa: CPSSLSIGTAEQYF
j_gene: TRBJ1-2; v_gene: TRBV5-4; CDR3aa: CASTRGGTSGGYTF
j_gene: TRBJ1-1; v_gene: TRBV11-2; CDR3aa: CASSLDLGFGEAEVLF
j_gene: TRBJ2-7; v_gene: TRBV20-1; CDR3aa: CSAAITSGSYYEQYF
j_gene: TRBJ2-2; v_gene: TRBV20-1; CDR3aa: CGARSNTGELFF
j_gene: TRBJ2-1; v_gene: TRBV29-1; CDR3aa: CSVDREVQDDQFF
j_gene: TRBJ1-5; v_gene: TRBV29-1; CDR3aa: CSLGMQGGHPQHF
j_gene: TRBJ1-4; v_gene: TRBV20-1; CDR3aa: CSGRPTGVTNGKLFF
j_gene: TRBJ2-5; v_gene: TRBV13; CDR3aa: CASSALAGGETQNF
j_gene: TRBJ2-3; v_gene: TRBV14; CDR3aa: CVSSQPPGLAGRIDTQYF
j_gene: TRBJ2-7; v_gene: TRBV9; CDR3aa: CASSPPLGWKQYF
j_gene: TRBJ2-2; v_gene: TRBV11-3; CDR3aa: CASSLVSGGGRELFF
j_gene: TRBJ1-1; v_gene: TRBV11-1; CDR3aa: CTSSLFTGTEALF
j_gene: TRBJ2-5; v_gene: TRBV29-1; CDR3aa: CSVVGGGVRTQYF
j_gene: TRBJ1-2; v_gene: TRBV4-3; CDR3aa: CASSQGWDRVDYGYTF